Following are 3 T cell receptor beta chains from one sample sequenced in a study of cytomegalovirus exposure and HLA in healthy donors. Primers for the PCR totalled 60 Vbeta and 13 Jbeta. Some clones are missing from TCRdb's copy, which holds only in-frame ones; the method was immunoSEQ multiplex PCR. Of 85,000 to 130,000 clones listed, around four fifths are singletons. The sample was PBMCs. These receptors came from a woman aged 40 to 50 in good health and CMV-seronegative.

As concerns this clone: At one boundary the junction diverges from the germline segment, which might be a read error. V and J are TRBV7-2 and TRBJ2-2; a weak D match, TRBD1 (6 bases). The CDR3 covers 16 residues. Germline loops: CDR1 SGHTA, CDR2 FQGNSA. As DNA, the CDR3 is TGTGCCAGCAGCCTACAGGGACATAGGAACACCGTGGAGCTGTTTTTT. Translation gives CASSLQGHRNTVELFF.

The V and J genes are TRBV12-5 and TRBJ2-1; 7 bases agree with TRBD2. V shed 0 bases, J shed 3 bases, and the junction held 5 bases outside the gene matches. The CDR3 runs to 16 residues. In germline, CDR1 is LGHNT, CDR2 FRNRAP. Written as DNA, the CDR3 is TGTGCTAGTGGTTTGGTACTCGGGGACTACTACAATGAGCAGTTCTTC. It encodes CASGLVLGDYYNEQFF.

The CDR3 sequence: CASRPGTAAGNTIYF. CDR3 DNA sequence: TGTGCCAGCAGACCCGGGACAGCCGCTGGAAACACCATATATTTT. The chain combines TRBV28 with TRBJ1-3; the match to TRBD1 covers 7 bases. The CDR3 length is 15 residues. J was trimmed by 2 bases and V by 6 bases; bases with no gene match: 7. The germline V gene has CDR1 MDHEN and CDR2 SYDVKM. Based on the CDR3 plus reference TRBV28 and TRBJ1-3, the full variable domain is DVKVTQSSRYLVKRTGEKVFLECVQDMDHENMFWYRQDPGLGLRLIYFSYDVKMKEKGDIPEGYSVSREKKERFSLILESASTNQTSMYLCASRPGTAAGNTIYFGEGSWLTVV.